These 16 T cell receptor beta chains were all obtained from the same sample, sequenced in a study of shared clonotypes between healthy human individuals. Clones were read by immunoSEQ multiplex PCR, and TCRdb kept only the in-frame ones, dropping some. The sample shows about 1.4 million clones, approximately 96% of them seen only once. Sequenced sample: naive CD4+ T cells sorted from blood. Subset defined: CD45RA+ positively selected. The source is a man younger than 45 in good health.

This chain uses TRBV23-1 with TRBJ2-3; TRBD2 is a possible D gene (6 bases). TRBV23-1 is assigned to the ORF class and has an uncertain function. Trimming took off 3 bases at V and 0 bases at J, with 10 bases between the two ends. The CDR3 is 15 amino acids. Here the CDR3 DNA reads TGCGCCAGCAGTCACCGAGCGGGTAGCACAGATACGCAGTATTTT. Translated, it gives CASSHRAGSTDTQYF.

The CDR3 sequence: CASSAPHDRVGTGELFF. CDR3 nucleotides: TGTGCCAGTAGTGCGCCCCATGACAGGGTGGGCACCGGGGAGCTGTTTTTT. The chain employs TRBV19 and TRBJ2-2; TRBD1 agrees at 7 bases. The CDR3 runs to 17 residues. With V trimmed by 5 bases and J by 4 bases, 13 bases remained unmatched. The germline gives CDR1 LNHDA, CDR2 SQIVND (reference sequence).

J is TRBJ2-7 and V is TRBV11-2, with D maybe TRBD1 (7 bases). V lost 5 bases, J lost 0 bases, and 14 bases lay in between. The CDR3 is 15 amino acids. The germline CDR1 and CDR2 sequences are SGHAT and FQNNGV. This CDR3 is CASSPRQGGSYEQYF. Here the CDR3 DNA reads TGTGCCAGCAGCCCCCGACAGGGAGGCTCCTACGAGCAGTACTTC. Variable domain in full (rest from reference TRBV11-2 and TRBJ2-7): EAGVAQSPRYKIIEKRQSVAFWCNPISGHATLYWYQQILGQGPKLLIQFQNNGVVDDSQLPKDRFSAERLKGVDSTLKIQPAKLEDSAVYLCASSPRQGGSYEQYFGPGTRLTVT.

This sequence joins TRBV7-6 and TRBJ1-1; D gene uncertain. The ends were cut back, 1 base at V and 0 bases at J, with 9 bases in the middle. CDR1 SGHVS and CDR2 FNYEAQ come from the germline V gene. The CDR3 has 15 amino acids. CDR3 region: CASSLEHEVNTEAFF. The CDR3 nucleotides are TGTGCCAGCAGCTTAGAGCACGAGGTGAACACTGAAGCTTTCTTT.

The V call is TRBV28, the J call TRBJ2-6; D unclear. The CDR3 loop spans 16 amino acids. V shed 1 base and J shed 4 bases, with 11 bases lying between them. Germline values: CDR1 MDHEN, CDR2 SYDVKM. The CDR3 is CASSLFSVPGANVLTF. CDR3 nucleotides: TGTGCCAGCAGTTTATTTTCCGTGCCCGGGGCCAACGTCCTGACTTTC.

CDR3 DNA: TGTGCCAGCTCACCAGAGGCGGGAGCCTACGAGCAGTACTTC. As protein: CASSPEAGAYEQYF. The rearrangement links TRBV18 to TRBJ2-7; the match to TRBD2 covers 7 bases. J was trimmed by 2 bases and V by 2 bases; bases with no gene match: 3. The germline CDR1 and CDR2 sequences are KGHSH and LQKENI. The CDR3 consists of 14 residues. The full variable domain, its missing parts supplied by reference TRBV18 and TRBJ2-7, is NAGVMQNPRHLVRRRGQEARLRCSPMKGHSHVYWYRQLPEEGLKFMVYLQKENIIDESGMPKERFSAEFPKEGPSILRIQQVVRGDSAAYFCASSPEAGAYEQYFGPGTRLTVT.

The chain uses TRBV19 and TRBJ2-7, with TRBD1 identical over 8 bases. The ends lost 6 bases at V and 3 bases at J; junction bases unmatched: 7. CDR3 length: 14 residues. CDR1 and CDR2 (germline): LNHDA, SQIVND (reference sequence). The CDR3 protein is CASRKTGVDYEQYF. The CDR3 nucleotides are TGTGCCAGTAGAAAGACAGGGGTCGACTACGAGCAGTACTTC.

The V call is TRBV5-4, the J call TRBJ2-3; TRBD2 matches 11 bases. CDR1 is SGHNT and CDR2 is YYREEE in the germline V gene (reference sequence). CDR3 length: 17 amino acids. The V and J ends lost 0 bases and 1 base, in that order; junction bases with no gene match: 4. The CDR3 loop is CASSLGGTSGGTDTQYF. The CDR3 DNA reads TGTGCCAGCAGCTTGGGGGGGACTAGCGGAGGCACAGATACGCAGTATTTT.

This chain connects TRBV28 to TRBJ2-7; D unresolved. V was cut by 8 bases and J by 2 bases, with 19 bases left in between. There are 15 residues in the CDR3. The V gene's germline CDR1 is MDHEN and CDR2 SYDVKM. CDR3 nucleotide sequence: TGTGCCAGCTCAAGCCCCCCGCGAGAGGCCTACGAGCAGTACTTC. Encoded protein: CASSSPPREAYEQYF. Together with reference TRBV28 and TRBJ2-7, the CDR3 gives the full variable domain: DVKVTQSSRYLVKRTGEKVFLECVQDMDHENMFWYRQDPGLGLRLIYFSYDVKMKEKGDIPEGYSVSREKKERFSLILESASTNQTSMYLCASSSPPREAYEQYFGPGTRLTVT.

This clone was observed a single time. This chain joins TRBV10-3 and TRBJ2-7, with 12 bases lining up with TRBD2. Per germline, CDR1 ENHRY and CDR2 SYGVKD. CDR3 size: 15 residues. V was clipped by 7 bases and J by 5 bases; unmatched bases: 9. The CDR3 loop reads CAITLAGGPVNEQYF. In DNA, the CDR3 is TGTGCCATCACCCTAGCGGGAGGGCCCGTCAACGAGCAGTACTTC.

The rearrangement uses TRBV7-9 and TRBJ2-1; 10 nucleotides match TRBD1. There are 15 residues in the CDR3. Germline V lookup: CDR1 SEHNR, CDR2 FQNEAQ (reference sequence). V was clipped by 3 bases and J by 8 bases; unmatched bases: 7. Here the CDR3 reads CASSFHGTGVDEQFF. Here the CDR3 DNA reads TGTGCCAGCAGCTTTCACGGGACAGGGGTGGATGAGCAGTTCTTC.

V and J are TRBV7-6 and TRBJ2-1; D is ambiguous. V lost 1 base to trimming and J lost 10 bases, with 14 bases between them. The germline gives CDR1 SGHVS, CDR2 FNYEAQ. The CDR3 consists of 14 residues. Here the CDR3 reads CASSLGEGSKEQFF. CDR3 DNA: TGTGCCAGCAGCTTAGGAGAAGGTTCTAAGGAGCAGTTCTTC.

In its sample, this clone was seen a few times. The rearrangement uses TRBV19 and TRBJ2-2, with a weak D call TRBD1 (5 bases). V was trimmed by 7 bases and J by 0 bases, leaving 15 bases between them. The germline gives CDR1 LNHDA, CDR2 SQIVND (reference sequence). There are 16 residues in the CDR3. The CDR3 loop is CASTRRGNPNTGELFF. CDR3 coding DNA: TGTGCCAGTACCCGAAGGGGTAACCCGAACACCGGGGAGCTGTTTTTT.

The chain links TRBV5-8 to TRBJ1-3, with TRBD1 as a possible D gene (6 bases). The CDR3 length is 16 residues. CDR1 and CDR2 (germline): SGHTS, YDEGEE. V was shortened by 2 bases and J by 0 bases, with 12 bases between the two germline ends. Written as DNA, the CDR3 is TGTGCCAGCAGCTTAGGACAGATCCACTCTGGAAACACCATATATTTT. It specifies CASSLGQIHSGNTIYF.

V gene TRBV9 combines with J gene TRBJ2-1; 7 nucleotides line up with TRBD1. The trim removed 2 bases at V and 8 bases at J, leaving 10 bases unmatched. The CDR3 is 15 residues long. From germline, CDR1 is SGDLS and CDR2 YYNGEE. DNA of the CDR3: TGTGCCAGCAGCGTCGGGACAGCTCCCGGCGATGAGCAGTTCTTC. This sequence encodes CASSVGTAPGDEQFF.

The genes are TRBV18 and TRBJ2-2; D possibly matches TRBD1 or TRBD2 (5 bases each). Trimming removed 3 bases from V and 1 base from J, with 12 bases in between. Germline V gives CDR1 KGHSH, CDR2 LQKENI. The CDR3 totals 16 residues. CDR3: CASSPNWDLNTGELFF. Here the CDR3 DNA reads TGTGCCAGCTCACCGAACTGGGACCTGAACACCGGGGAGCTGTTTTTT.